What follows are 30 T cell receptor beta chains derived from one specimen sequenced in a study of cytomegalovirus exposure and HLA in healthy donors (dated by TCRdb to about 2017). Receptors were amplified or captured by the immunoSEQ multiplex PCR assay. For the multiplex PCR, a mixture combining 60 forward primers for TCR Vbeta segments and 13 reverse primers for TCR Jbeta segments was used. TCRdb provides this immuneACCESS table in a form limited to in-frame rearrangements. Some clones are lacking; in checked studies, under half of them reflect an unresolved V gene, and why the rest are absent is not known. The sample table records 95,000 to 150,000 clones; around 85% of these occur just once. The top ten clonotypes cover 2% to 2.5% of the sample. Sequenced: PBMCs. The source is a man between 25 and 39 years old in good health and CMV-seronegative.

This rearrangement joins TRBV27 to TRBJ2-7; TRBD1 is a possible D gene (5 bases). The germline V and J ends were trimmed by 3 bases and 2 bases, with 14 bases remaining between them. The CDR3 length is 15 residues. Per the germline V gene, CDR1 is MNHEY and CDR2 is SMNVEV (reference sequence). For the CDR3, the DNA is TGTGCCAGCAGTTTTGCGAGACAGCCAGCCTACGAGCAGTACTTC. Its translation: CASSFARQPAYEQYF.

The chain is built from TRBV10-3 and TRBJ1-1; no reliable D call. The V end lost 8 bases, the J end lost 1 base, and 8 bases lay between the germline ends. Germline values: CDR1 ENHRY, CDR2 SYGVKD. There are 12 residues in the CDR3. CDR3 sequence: CAIRTENTEAFF. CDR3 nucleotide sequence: TGTGCCATCCGCACAGAGAACACTGAAGCTTTCTTT.

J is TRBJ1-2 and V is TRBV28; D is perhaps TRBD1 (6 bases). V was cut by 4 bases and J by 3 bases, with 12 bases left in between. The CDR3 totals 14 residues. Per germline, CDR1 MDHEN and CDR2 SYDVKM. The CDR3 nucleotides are TGTGCCAGCAGTTCCCCTCCAGGGGACTATGGCTACACCTTC. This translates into CASSSPPGDYGYTF.

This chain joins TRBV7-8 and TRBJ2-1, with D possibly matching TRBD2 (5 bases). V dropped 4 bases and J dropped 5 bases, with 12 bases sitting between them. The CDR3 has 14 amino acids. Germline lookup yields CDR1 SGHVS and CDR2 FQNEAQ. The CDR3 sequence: CASSSRTGNNEQFF. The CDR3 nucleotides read TGTGCCAGCAGCTCCCGGACTGGCAACAATGAGCAGTTCTTC.

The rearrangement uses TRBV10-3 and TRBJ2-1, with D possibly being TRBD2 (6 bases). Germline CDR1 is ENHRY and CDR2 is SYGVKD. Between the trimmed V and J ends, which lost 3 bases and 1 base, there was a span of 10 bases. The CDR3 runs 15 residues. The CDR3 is CAISDSGKSYNEQFF. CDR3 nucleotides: TGTGCCATCAGTGATAGCGGAAAGTCCTACAATGAGCAGTTCTTC.

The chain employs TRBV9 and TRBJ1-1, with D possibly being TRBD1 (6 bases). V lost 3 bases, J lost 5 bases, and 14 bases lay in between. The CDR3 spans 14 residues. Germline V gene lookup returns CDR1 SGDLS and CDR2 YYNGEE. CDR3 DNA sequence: TGTGCCAGCAGCGCAACAGGGCTCGGAACTGAAGCTTTCTTT. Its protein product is CASSATGLGTEAFF.

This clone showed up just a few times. CDR3 in amino acids: CASSELRGSEAFF. The CDR3 DNA is TGTGCCAGTAGTGAGTTACGGGGGTCTGAAGCTTTCTTT. The chain couples TRBV19 to TRBJ1-1; D might be TRBD1 (5 bases). V was cut by 5 bases and J by 6 bases, with 13 bases left in between. Germline CDR1 LNHDA, CDR2 SQIVND (reference sequence). This CDR3 contains 13 residues.

This CDR3 reads CASSLTGEETQYF. In DNA, the CDR3 is TGTGCCAGCAGTCTTACAGGGGAAGAGACCCAGTACTTC. V usage is TRBV6-6 and J usage is TRBJ2-5, with TRBD1 matching 7 bases. Germline V gene lookup returns CDR1 MNHNY and CDR2 SVGAGI (reference sequence). Germline trimming cut 5 bases from V and 3 bases from J; bases unmatched to any gene: 3. The CDR3 runs 13 residues.

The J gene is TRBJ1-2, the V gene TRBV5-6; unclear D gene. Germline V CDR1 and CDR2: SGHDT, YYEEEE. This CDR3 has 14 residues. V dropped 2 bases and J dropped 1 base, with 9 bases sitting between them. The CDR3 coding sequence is TGTGCCAGCAGCTTTGGCGGGGTTAACTATGGCTACACCTTC. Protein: CASSFGGVNYGYTF. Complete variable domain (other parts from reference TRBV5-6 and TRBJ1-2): DAGVTQSPTHLIKTRGQQVTLRCSPKSGHDTVSWYQQALGQGPQFIFQYYEEEERQRGNFPDRFSGHQFPNYSSELNVNALLLGDSALYLCASSFGGVNYGYTFGSGTRLTVV.

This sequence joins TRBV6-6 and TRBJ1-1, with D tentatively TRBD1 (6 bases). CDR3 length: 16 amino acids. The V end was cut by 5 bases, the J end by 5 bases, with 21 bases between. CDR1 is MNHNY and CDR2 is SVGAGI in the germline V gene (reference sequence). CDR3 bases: TGTGCCAGCAGTACCCCTGAGGGGGGAGGGGAAACTGAAGCTTTCTTT. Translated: CASSTPEGGGETEAFF.

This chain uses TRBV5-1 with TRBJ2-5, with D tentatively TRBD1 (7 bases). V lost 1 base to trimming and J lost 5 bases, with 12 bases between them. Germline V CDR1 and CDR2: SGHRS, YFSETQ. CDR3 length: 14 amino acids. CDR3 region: CASSLKGAGETQYF. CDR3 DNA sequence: TGCGCCAGCAGCTTGAAGGGGGCGGGGGAGACCCAGTACTTC.

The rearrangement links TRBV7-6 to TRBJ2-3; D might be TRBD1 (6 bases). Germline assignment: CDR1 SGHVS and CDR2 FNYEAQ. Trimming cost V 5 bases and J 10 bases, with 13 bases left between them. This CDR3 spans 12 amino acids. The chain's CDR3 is CASSQNRVPQYF. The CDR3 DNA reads TGTGCCAGCAGCCAGAACAGGGTGCCGCAGTATTTT.

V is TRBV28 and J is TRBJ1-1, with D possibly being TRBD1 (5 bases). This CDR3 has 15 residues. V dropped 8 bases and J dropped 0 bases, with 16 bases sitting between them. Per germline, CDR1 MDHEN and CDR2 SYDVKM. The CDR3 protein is CASLPGGSMNTEAFF. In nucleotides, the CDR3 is TGTGCCAGCCTCCCCGGGGGTTCCATGAACACTGAAGCTTTCTTT.

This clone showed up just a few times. This chain's CDR3 is CASSHTSKRETQYF. CDR3 nucleotides: TGTGCCAGTAGTCATACCAGCAAGAGGGAGACCCAGTACTTC. This chain connects TRBV19 to TRBJ2-5; D is undetermined. Germline V gives CDR1 LNHDA, CDR2 SQIVND (reference sequence). This CDR3 has 14 residues. With 5 bases removed from V and 5 bases from J, the gap between germline ends came to 15 bases.

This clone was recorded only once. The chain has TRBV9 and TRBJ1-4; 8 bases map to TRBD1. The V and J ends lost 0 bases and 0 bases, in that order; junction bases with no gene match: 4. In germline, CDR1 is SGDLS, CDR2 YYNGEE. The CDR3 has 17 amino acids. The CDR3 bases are TGTGCCAGCAGCGTAGGTGGGACAGGAGCAACTAATGAAAAACTGTTTTTT. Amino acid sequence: CASSVGGTGATNEKLFF.

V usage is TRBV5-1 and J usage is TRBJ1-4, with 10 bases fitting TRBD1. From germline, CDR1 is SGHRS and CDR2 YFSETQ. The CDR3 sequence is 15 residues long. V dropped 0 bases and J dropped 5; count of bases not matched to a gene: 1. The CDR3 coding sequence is TGCGCCAGCAGCTTGGGGGGACAGGGGAATGAAAAACTGTTTTTT. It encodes CASSLGGQGNEKLFF.

As DNA, the CDR3 is TGTGCCAGCAGCTTCCCGGGACAGGGCAATGAGCAGTTCTTC. Its protein product is CASSFPGQGNEQFF. V is TRBV7-2 and J is TRBJ2-1, with TRBD1 matching 9 bases. V shed 3 bases, J shed 6 bases, and the junction held 3 bases outside the gene matches. The length of the CDR3 is 14 residues. CDR1 and CDR2 from the germline V gene are SGHTA and FQGNSA.

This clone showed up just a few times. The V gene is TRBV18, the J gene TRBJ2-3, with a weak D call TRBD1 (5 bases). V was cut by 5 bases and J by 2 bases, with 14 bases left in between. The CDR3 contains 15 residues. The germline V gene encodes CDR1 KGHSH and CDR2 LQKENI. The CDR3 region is CASSTDRAPTDTQYF. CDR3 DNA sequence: TGTGCCAGCTCAACCGACAGAGCACCCACAGATACGCAGTATTTT.

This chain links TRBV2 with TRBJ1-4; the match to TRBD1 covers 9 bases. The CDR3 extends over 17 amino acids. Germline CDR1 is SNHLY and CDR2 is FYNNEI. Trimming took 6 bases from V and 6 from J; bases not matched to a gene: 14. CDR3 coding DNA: TGTGCCAGCAGGGACCCAATCCGGGACAGGGTGGATGAAAAACTGTTTTTT. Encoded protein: CASRDPIRDRVDEKLFF.

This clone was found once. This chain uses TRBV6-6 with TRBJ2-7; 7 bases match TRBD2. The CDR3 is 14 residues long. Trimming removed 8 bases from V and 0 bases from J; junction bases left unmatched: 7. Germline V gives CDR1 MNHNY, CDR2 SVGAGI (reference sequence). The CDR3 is CASSAGVSSYEQYF. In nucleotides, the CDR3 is TGTGCCAGCTCGGCGGGGGTGAGCTCCTACGAGCAGTACTTC.

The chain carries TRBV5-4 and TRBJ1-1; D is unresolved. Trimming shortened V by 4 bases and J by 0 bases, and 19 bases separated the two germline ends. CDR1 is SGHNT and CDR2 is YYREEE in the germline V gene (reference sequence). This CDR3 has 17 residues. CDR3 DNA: TGTGCCAGCAGCCTGTACATGGGCGGGAGCATGAACACTGAAGCTTTCTTT. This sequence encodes CASSLYMGGSMNTEAFF.

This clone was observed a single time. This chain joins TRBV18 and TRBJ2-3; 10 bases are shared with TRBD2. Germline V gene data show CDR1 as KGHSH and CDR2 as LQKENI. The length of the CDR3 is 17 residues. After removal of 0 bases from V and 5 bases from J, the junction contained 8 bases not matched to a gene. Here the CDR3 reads CASSPPESGGAGDTQYF. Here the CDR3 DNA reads TGTGCCAGCTCACCACCGGAGAGCGGGGGGGCCGGAGATACGCAGTATTTT.

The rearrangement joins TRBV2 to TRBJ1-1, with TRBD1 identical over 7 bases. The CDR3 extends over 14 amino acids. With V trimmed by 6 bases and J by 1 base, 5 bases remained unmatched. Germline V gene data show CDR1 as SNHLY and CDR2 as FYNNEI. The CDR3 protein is CASRIRTGNTEAFF. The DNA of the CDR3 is TGTGCCAGCAGGATTAGGACAGGGAACACTGAAGCTTTCTTT.

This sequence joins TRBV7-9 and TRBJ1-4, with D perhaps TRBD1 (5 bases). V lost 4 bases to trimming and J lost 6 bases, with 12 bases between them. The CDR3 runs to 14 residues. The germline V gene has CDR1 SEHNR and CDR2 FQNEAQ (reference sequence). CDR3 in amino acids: CASSSLQGYEKLFF. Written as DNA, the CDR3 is TGTGCCAGCAGCTCCCTCCAGGGTTATGAAAAACTGTTTTTT.

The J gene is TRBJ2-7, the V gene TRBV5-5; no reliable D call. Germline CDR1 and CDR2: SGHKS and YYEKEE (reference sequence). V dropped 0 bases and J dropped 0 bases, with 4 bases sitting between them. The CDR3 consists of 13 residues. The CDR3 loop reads CASSLGSSYEQYF. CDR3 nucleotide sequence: TGTGCCAGCAGCTTGGGCAGCTCCTACGAGCAGTACTTC. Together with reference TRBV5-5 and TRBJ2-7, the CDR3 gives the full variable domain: DAGVTQSPTHLIKTRGQQVTLRCSPISGHKSVSWYQQVLGQGPQFIFQYYEKEERGRGNFPDRFSARQFPNYSSELNVNALLLGDSALYLCASSLGSSYEQYFGPGTRLTVT.

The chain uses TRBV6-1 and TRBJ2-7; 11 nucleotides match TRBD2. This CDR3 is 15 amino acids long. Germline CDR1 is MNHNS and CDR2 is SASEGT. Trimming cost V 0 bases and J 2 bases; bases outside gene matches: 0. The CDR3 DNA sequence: TGTGCCAGCAGTGAAGCTAGCGGGGGGGCCTACGAGCAGTACTTC. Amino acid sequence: CASSEASGGAYEQYF.

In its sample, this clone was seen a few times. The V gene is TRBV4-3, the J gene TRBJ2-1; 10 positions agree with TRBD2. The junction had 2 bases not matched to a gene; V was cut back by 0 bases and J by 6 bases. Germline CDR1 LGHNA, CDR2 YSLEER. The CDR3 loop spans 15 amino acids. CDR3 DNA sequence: TGCGCCAGCAGCCAAGACAGCGGGGGGGCCAATGAGCAGTTCTTC. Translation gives CASSQDSGGANEQFF.

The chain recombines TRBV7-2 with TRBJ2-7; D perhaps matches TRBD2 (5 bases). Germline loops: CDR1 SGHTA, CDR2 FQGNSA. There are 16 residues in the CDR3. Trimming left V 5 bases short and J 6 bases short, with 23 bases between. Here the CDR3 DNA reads TGTGCCAGCAGCGACCAAATGCGTACAGTTACTAGCGAGCAGTACTTC. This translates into CASSDQMRTVTSEQYF.

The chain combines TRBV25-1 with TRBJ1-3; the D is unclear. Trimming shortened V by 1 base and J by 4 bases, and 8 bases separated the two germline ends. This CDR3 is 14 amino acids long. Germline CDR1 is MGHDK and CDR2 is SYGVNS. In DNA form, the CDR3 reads TGTGCCAGCAGTGAATCGAGCCCGGGAAACACCATATATTTT. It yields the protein CASSESSPGNTIYF.

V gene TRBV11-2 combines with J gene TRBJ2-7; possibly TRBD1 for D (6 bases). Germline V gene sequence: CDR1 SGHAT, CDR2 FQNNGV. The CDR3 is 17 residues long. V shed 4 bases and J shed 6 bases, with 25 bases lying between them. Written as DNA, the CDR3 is TGTGCCAGCAGCTCATTCGACAGGATCTGGGATACCTTCGAGCAGTACTTC. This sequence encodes CASSSFDRIWDTFEQYF. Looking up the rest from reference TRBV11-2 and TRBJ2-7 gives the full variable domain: EAGVAQSPRYKIIEKRQSVAFWCNPISGHATLYWYQQILGQGPKLLIQFQNNGVVDDSQLPKDRFSAERLKGVDSTLKIQPAKLEDSAVYLCASSSFDRIWDTFEQYFGPGTRLTVT.